The clone carrying this T cell receptor (beta chain) has only a few counts. This sample is part of a study of blood T cell repertoires in COVID-19. Study overall: Samples representing acute and convalescent COVID-19 were sourced from the United States, Italy and Spain. T cells, B-cell-depleted T cells, or PBMCs provided the cDNA or gDNA that served as material.

Which cohort a participant joined came from the clinical history participants gave. Germline V CDR1 and CDR2: SNHLY, FYNNEI. The CDR3 spans 15 residues. V was shortened by 3 bases and J by 3 bases, with 15 bases between the two germline ends. TCRdb's copy holds only in-frame clones and misses some; the assay was immunoSEQ multiplex PCR. The sample comprises around 320,000 clones, roughly 90% of which are singletons, and around 3.9% rests with the top ten. The sequence came from a woman aged 30 to 39 who had been exposed to COVID-19. The chain is built from TRBV2 and TRBJ2-7, with D possibly TRBD2 on 6 matching bases. Sequenced material: PBMCs or T cells enriched from blood (not recorded which). CDR3 coding DNA: TGTGCCAGCAGTGAGTTCGGAGGGGAAGGCTACGAGCAGTACTTC. Its protein product is CASSEFGGEGYEQYF.